What follows are 10 T cell receptor beta chains derived from one specimen sequenced in a study of cytomegalovirus exposure and HLA in healthy donors. Clones were sequenced by immunoSEQ multiplex PCR, and TCRdb holds only the in-frame ones, with some missing. The sample has 240,000 or so clones, about 86% seen once. Sequencing input: PBMCs. The receptors derive from a woman aged 25 to 39 in good health and CMV-seropositive.

The chain combines TRBV10-3 with TRBJ2-1, with D possibly TRBD1 on 6 matching bases. The CDR3 sequence is 17 residues long. Deletions cut 8 bases from V and 3 bases from J, with 23 bases between. Germline CDR1 and CDR2: ENHRY and SYGVKD. CDR3 in amino acids: CAIRRQDRDTVYNEQFF. The CDR3, as DNA: TGTGCCATCCGACGACAAGACCGGGACACGGTCTACAATGAGCAGTTCTTC.

The V gene is TRBV15, the J gene TRBJ1-2; maybe TRBD1 (6 bases). With 0 bases removed from V and 6 bases from J, the gap between germline ends came to 14 bases. The V gene's germline CDR1 is LNHNV and CDR2 YYDKDF (reference sequence). The CDR3 sequence is 15 residues long. The chain's CDR3 is CATSRDLNRVHGYTF. DNA of the CDR3: TGTGCCACCAGCAGAGATTTGAACAGGGTGCATGGCTACACCTTC.

This clone was recorded a few times. Here the CDR3 DNA reads TGTGCCAGCACCCAACTCGGGGTGGACACTGAAGCTTTCTTT. Protein product: CASTQLGVDTEAFF. V and J are TRBV7-9 and TRBJ1-1; no clear D gene. Trimming stripped 7 bases from V and 3 bases from J, with 15 bases between. The CDR3 consists of 14 residues. CDR1 is SEHNR and CDR2 is FQNEAQ in the germline V gene (reference sequence).

The chain recombines TRBV5-1 with TRBJ2-5; TRBD2 aligns across 13 bases. The CDR3 consists of 19 residues. The germline V gene has CDR1 SGHRS and CDR2 YFSETQ. Trimming cost V 0 bases and J 1 base; bases outside gene matches: 9. CDR3 nucleotides: TGCGCCAGCAGCTTGGGAGGACTAGCGGGAGAGGGGACCCAAGAGACCCAGTACTTC. Its translation is CASSLGGLAGEGTQETQYF.

J is TRBJ2-1 and V is TRBV2, with TRBD2 matching over 7 bases. The CDR3 runs to 17 residues. J lost 1 base, V lost 6 bases, and 12 bases had no gene match. The V gene's germline CDR1 is SNHLY and CDR2 FYNNEI. The CDR3 is CASRDGSGGHSYNEQFF. The DNA for the CDR3 is TGTGCCAGCAGGGATGGGTCGGGAGGCCATTCCTACAATGAGCAGTTCTTC.

This clone has only one observation. The V and J genes are TRBV5-4 and TRBJ1-2; perhaps TRBD1 as D (6 bases). V dropped 3 bases and J dropped 4 bases, with 16 bases sitting between them. The V gene's germline CDR1 is SGHNT and CDR2 YYREEE (reference sequence). The CDR3 is 15 residues long. For the CDR3, the DNA is TGTGCCAGCAGCTCCGCGACCACAGGGCCCTATGGCTACACCTTC. Its translation: CASSSATTGPYGYTF. Looking up the rest from reference TRBV5-4 and TRBJ1-2 gives the full variable domain: ETGVTQSPTHLIKTRGQQVTLRCSSQSGHNTVSWYQQALGQGPQFIFQYYREEENGRGNFPPRFSGLQFPNYSSELNVNALELDDSALYLCASSSATTGPYGYTFGSGTRLTVV.

The rearrangement links TRBV5-4 to TRBJ1-1, with 9 nucleotides matching TRBD1. This CDR3 has 15 residues. V was clipped by 3 bases and J by 7 bases; unmatched bases: 10. Germline assignment: CDR1 SGHNT and CDR2 YYREEE (reference sequence). CDR3: CASSSWDRQGDEAFF. CDR3 nucleotide sequence: TGTGCCAGCAGCTCCTGGGACCGACAGGGGGATGAAGCTTTCTTT.

The gene calls are TRBV19 and TRBJ2-7, with D perhaps TRBD2 (5 bases). CDR3 length equals 13 residues. Per germline, CDR1 LNHDA and CDR2 SQIVND (reference sequence). V was shortened by 7 bases and J by 3 bases, with 13 bases between the two germline ends. The CDR3 sequence: CASKSGRSYEQYF. In nucleotides, the CDR3 is TGTGCCAGTAAAAGTGGGAGAAGCTACGAGCAGTACTTC.

The genes are TRBV11-3 and TRBJ2-2; 9 bases fit TRBD2. J was trimmed by 6 bases and V by 6 bases; bases with no gene match: 8. There are 15 residues in the CDR3. Germline values: CDR1 SGHNT, CDR2 YENEEA. CDR3 loop: CASRSSGRGSGELFF. As DNA, the CDR3 is TGTGCCAGCAGAAGTAGCGGGAGAGGTTCCGGGGAGCTGTTTTTT.

The J gene is TRBJ2-7, the V gene TRBV10-3; D is uncertain. The germline V gene has CDR1 ENHRY and CDR2 SYGVKD. Trimming removed 2 bases from V and 3 bases from J, with 8 bases in between. The CDR3 contains 13 residues. CDR3 loop: CAISEDSRYEQYF. The CDR3 DNA reads as TGTGCCATCAGTGAGGACTCTCGCTACGAGCAGTACTTC.